What follows are 31 T cell receptor beta chains derived from one specimen sequenced in a study of shared clonotypes between healthy human individuals. Sequencing was performed with immunoSEQ multiplex PCR; in TCRdb, only in-frame clones are kept and a portion is missing. The sample carries 2.5 million or so clones, 90% to 95% recorded once. Source material: naive CD4+ T cells sorted from blood. Indicated subset: CD45RA+ positively selected. These receptors originate from a man aged 18-30 years in good health.

The chain recombines TRBV7-2 with TRBJ1-2, with 11 bases matching TRBD1. J was trimmed by 5 bases and V by 4 bases; bases with no gene match: 9. The CDR3 length is 16 residues. Germline V gene sequence: CDR1 SGHTA, CDR2 FQGNSA. The CDR3 DNA follows: TGTGCCAGCAGCTCGAGGACAGGGGGCCTTACTTATGGCTACACCTTC. Amino acids: CASSSRTGGLTYGYTF.

The J gene is TRBJ2-1, the V gene TRBV7-9; possibly TRBD2 for D (5 bases). Per germline, CDR1 SEHNR and CDR2 FQNEAQ (reference sequence). V lost 2 bases to trimming and J lost 7 bases, with 9 bases between them. The CDR3 sequence is 13 residues long. DNA for the CDR3: TGTGCCAGCAGCTTATGGTCGGGGAATGAGCAGTTCTTC. This codes for CASSLWSGNEQFF.

The chain joins TRBV7-9 to TRBJ2-3; D call uncertain. CDR1 and CDR2 from the germline V gene are SEHNR and FQNEAQ (reference sequence). V lost 6 bases and J lost 1, with 20 bases in between. The CDR3 runs 17 residues. Here the CDR3 DNA reads TGTGCCAGCAGGCCCCGGAACTACCCACCACGCACAGATACGCAGTATTTT. It is translated as CASRPRNYPPRTDTQYF.

This chain links TRBV12-2 with TRBJ2-2; no DNA check was done on the table's D call, TRBD2. TRBV12-2 is a documented pseudogene. The CDR3 spans 18 residues. The CDR3 DNA is TGTGCAAGTCGCTTAGAACGACTCGCGGGGGCGAACACCGGGGAGCTGTTTTTT. Protein product: CASRLERLAGANTGELFF.

This clone appeared a single time. J is TRBJ1-6 and V is TRBV10-3; 8 bases agree with TRBD1. With V trimmed by 10 bases and J by 7 bases, 6 bases remained unmatched. The CDR3 consists of 13 residues. The germline V gene has CDR1 ENHRY and CDR2 SYGVKD. The DNA of the CDR3 is TGTGCCACTCGGACAGGGATGAATTCACCCCTCCACTTT. Amino acid sequence: CATRTGMNSPLHF.

The CDR3 bases are TGCGCCAGCAGTCAACTTTCCGGGCACACCGGGGAGCTGTTTTTT. This sequence encodes CASSQLSGHTGELFF. V is TRBV23-1 and J is TRBJ2-2, with no clear D. Being an ORF, TRBV23-1 has a function that is uncertain. V lost 2 bases and J lost 3, with 10 bases in between. This CDR3 spans 15 amino acids.

The chain combines TRBV6-7 with TRBJ2-1; D is undetermined. TRBV6-7 is an open reading frame whose function is uncertain. CDR3 length equals 9 residues. V lost 11 bases and J lost 8, with 7 bases in between. CDR3 sequence (DNA): TGTGCCCTTCTGGATGAGCAGTTCTTC. Its protein product is CALLDEQFF.

This clone was recorded a few times. This rearrangement joins TRBV7-9 to TRBJ1-1; maybe TRBD1 (5 bases). CDR1 and CDR2 from the germline V gene are SEHNR and FQNEAQ (reference sequence). This CDR3 spans 14 amino acids. V was trimmed by 7 bases and J by 0 bases, leaving 12 bases between them. The CDR3 nucleotides are TGTGCCAGCAAACCGGGACCGATGAACACTGAAGCTTTCTTT. Translated, it gives CASKPGPMNTEAFF.

The chain combines TRBV5-4 with TRBJ1-6; maybe TRBD1 (6 bases). With 4 bases removed from V and 7 bases from J, the gap between germline ends came to 15 bases. Germline CDR1 and CDR2: SGHNT and YYREEE (reference sequence). CDR3 length: 15 residues. The CDR3 DNA reads TGTGCCAGCAGCGTCACAGGGTTGGGGAATTCACCCCTCCACTTT. This codes for CASSVTGLGNSPLHF. Variable domain in full (rest from reference TRBV5-4 and TRBJ1-6): ETGVTQSPTHLIKTRGQQVTLRCSSQSGHNTVSWYQQALGQGPQFIFQYYREEENGRGNFPPRFSGLQFPNYSSELNVNALELDDSALYLCASSVTGLGNSPLHFGNGTRLTVT.

About this clone: The sample holds other DNA sequences that translate to the same CDR3. The chain couples TRBV30 to TRBJ1-1, with D unclear. Germline CDR1 is GTSNPN and CDR2 is SVGIG (reference sequence). The CDR3 contains 12 residues. Trimming took off 1 base at V and 3 bases at J, with 6 bases between the two ends. CDR3 DNA sequence: TGTGCCTGGAGTGAACGGGACACTGAAGCTTTCTTT. Amino acids: CAWSERDTEAFF.

The V gene is TRBV10-3, the J gene TRBJ1-6; tentative D call: TRBD1 (5 bases). The CDR3 runs 16 residues. Trimming left V 0 bases short and J 10 bases short, with 16 bases between. The germline CDR1 and CDR2 sequences are ENHRY and SYGVKD. The CDR3 region is CAISESATDHGSPLHF. The CDR3 DNA is TGTGCCATCAGTGAGTCCGCGACAGACCACGGGTCACCCCTCCACTTT.

The rearrangement joins TRBV11-3 to TRBJ1-3; D call uncertain. This CDR3 has 17 residues. CDR1 is SGHNT and CDR2 is YENEEA in the germline V gene. Trimming pared 1 base from V and 0 bases from J, leaving 13 bases between. The CDR3 sequence: CASSLVGRTSSGNTIYF. The CDR3 DNA follows: TGTGCCAGCAGCTTAGTCGGCAGGACTAGCTCTGGAAACACCATATATTTT.

V is TRBV6-6 and J is TRBJ2-1, with D perhaps matching TRBD2 (5 bases). CDR1 is MNHNY, CDR2 SVGAGI, per germline (reference sequence). The CDR3 extends over 14 amino acids. Trimming removed 6 bases from V and 15 bases from J, with 24 bases in between. The chain's CDR3 is CASRHGLAETHLFF. CDR3 nucleotide sequence: TGTGCCAGCAGACACGGGCTAGCTGAAACGCACCTGTTCTTC.

The V call is TRBV19, the J call TRBJ2-3; D call uncertain. Germline loops: CDR1 LNHDA, CDR2 SQIVND (reference sequence). Trimming removed 6 bases at V and 6 bases at J, with 7 bases between. There are 11 residues in the CDR3. The CDR3 DNA reads TGTGCCAGTAGCCTACGGGATACGCAGTATTTT. This sequence encodes CASSLRDTQYF. Variable domain in full (rest from reference TRBV19 and TRBJ2-3): DGGITQSPKYLFRKEGQNVTLSCEQNLNHDAMYWYRQDPGQGLRLIYYSQIVNDFQKGDIAEGYSVSREKKESFPLTVTSAQKNPTAFYLCASSLRDTQYFGPGTRLTVL.

The chain links TRBV5-1 to TRBJ2-5, with 9 bases that match TRBD1. V dropped 2 bases and J dropped 4; count of bases not matched to a gene: 6. Germline-derived CDR1 and CDR2 are SGHRS and YFSETQ. The CDR3 length is 15 residues. CDR3 sequence: CASSFQPGQGETQYF. The DNA for the CDR3 is TGCGCCAGCAGCTTTCAGCCGGGACAGGGAGAGACCCAGTACTTC.

This chain joins TRBV2 and TRBJ2-7, with 8 bases aligning to TRBD1. The CDR3 extends over 14 amino acids. The V and J ends lost 8 bases and 0 bases, in that order; junction bases with no gene match: 6. In germline, CDR1 is SNHLY, CDR2 FYNNEI. DNA for the CDR3: TGTGCCAGCGAAACAGGGGGTCTCTCCTACGAGCAGTACTTC. Translated, it gives CASETGGLSYEQYF.

In the case of this clone: Other DNA sequences of this sample code for an identical CDR3. V usage is TRBV6-5 and J usage is TRBJ2-5; 7 nucleotides agree with TRBD1. CDR1 is MNHEY and CDR2 is SVGAGI in the germline V gene. The CDR3 totals 12 residues. J was trimmed by 4 bases and V by 6 bases; bases with no gene match: 2. The CDR3 reads CASSRDRETQYF. The CDR3 coding sequence is TGTGCCAGCAGCCGGGACAGAGAGACCCAGTACTTC.

The V gene is TRBV5-1, the J gene TRBJ2-2, with D perhaps assigned TRBD1 or TRBD2 (5 bases each). Germline V lookup: CDR1 SGHRS, CDR2 YFSETQ. The CDR3 is 16 amino acids. The germline V and J ends were trimmed by 0 bases and 4 bases, with 13 bases remaining between them. CDR3 bases: TGCGCCAGCAGCTTGGCCGAAAGGGGACCCACCGGGGAGCTGTTTTTT. Translating it yields CASSLAERGPTGELFF.

V and J are TRBV5-1 and TRBJ1-1; TRBD1 matches 9 bases. Unmatched junction bases numbered 8, after V lost 4 bases and J lost 7 bases. The germline V gene encodes CDR1 SGHRS and CDR2 YFSETQ. The CDR3 extends over 14 amino acids. CDR3 sequence reads: CASSPRDRAGEAFF. CDR3 DNA sequence: TGCGCCAGCAGCCCTCGGGACAGGGCAGGTGAAGCTTTCTTT.

This clone was recorded only once. V and J are TRBV7-2 and TRBJ2-5; D uncertain. This CDR3 region has 14 residues. V was trimmed by 5 bases and J by 5 bases, leaving 15 bases between them. The germline V gene encodes CDR1 SGHTA and CDR2 FQGNSA. The CDR3 region has the DNA TGTGCCAGCAGCCCAAGACCCGGGCGGGAGACCCAGTACTTC. Translation gives CASSPRPGRETQYF.

This clone was detected once. The chain links TRBV20-1 to TRBJ2-7, with D perhaps given as TRBD1 or TRBD2 (5 bases each). Germline V CDR1 and CDR2: DFQATT, SNEGSKA (reference sequence). This CDR3 is 10 amino acids long. Trimming removed 7 bases from V and 5 bases from J, with 9 bases in between. The DNA for the CDR3 is TGCAGTGTAAGGGGAGACGAGCAGTACTTC. It yields the protein CSVRGDEQYF.

As concerns this clone: Distinct nucleotide sequences in the sample also encode this CDR3. This chain uses TRBV5-1 with TRBJ1-1; no definite D call. V was clipped by 0 bases and J by 4 bases, with 10 bases between them. Germline V lookup: CDR1 SGHRS, CDR2 YFSETQ. This CDR3 is built from 14 residues. The CDR3 DNA follows: TGCGCCAGCAGCTTGGTCGCGGGAACCACTGAAGCTTTCTTT. It is translated as CASSLVAGTTEAFF. Looking up the rest from reference TRBV5-1 and TRBJ1-1 gives the full variable domain: KAGVTQTPRYLIKTRGQQVTLSCSPISGHRSVSWYQQTPGQGLQFLFEYFSETQRNKGNFPGRFSGRQFSNSRSEMNVSTLELGDSALYLCASSLVAGTTEAFFGQGTRLTVV.

Concerning this clone itself: Within the sample, other DNA sequences also encode this same CDR3. V and J are TRBV11-2 and TRBJ2-7; tentatively, D is TRBD2 (5 bases). This CDR3 is built from 13 residues. CDR1 is SGHAT and CDR2 is FQNNGV in the germline V gene. V was trimmed by 1 base and J by 4 bases, leaving 8 bases between them. The CDR3 DNA reads TGTGCCAGCAGCTTAGTACGAGGGTACGAGCAGTACTTC. It translates to CASSLVRGYEQYF.

This chain links TRBV10-3 with TRBJ2-1; 9 bases are a match to TRBD1. J gave up 15 bases and V 10 bases, and 7 bases lay outside the gene matches. The CDR3 spans 10 residues. Germline V gene lookup returns CDR1 ENHRY and CDR2 SYGVKD. Here the CDR3 DNA reads TGTGCCACCTCCGGGACAGGGCTGTTCTTC. This gives the protein CATSGTGLFF.

The chain is built from TRBV6-1 and TRBJ2-7; 10 positions agree with TRBD1. CDR1 MNHNS and CDR2 SASEGT come from the germline V gene. The trim removed 4 bases at V and 4 bases at J, leaving 7 bases unmatched. CDR3 length: 15 amino acids. CDR3 protein: CASSAAGTGVYEQYF. CDR3 bases: TGTGCCAGCAGTGCAGCCGGGACAGGGGTGTACGAGCAGTACTTC.

V and J are TRBV4-3 and TRBJ2-1; no clear D. Per germline, CDR1 LGHNA and CDR2 YSLEER. CDR3 size: 8 residues. V lost 7 bases and J 8 bases, leaving 0 bases between the germline ends. The CDR3 nucleotides read TGCGCCAGCAATGAGCAGTTCTTC. Protein product: CASNEQFF.

A single count supports this clone. V is TRBV4-1 and J is TRBJ2-1; 11 bases fit TRBD2. Unmatched junction bases numbered 11, after V lost 6 bases and J lost 7 bases. The length of the CDR3 is 16 residues. Germline assignment: CDR1 MGHRA and CDR2 YSYEKL. The CDR3 DNA is TGCGCCAGCAGTCCTCCCCAGCGACTAGCGGGGAATGAGCAGTTCTTC. This sequence encodes CASSPPQRLAGNEQFF.

This rearrangement joins TRBV13 to TRBJ2-7, with D unresolved. CDR3 length: 15 residues. CDR1 PRHDT and CDR2 FYEKMQ come from the germline V gene (reference sequence). V was clipped by 2 bases and J by 0 bases, with 11 bases between them. In DNA form, the CDR3 reads TGTGCCAGCAGCTTAAGTCTGGCGAGCTCCTACGAGCAGTACTTC. It translates to CASSLSLASSYEQYF. Variable domain in full (rest from reference TRBV13 and TRBJ2-7): AAGVIQSPRHLIKEKRETATLKCYPIPRHDTVYWYQQGPGQDPQFLISFYEKMQSDKGSIPDRFSAQQFSDYHSELNMSSLELGDSALYFCASSLSLASSYEQYFGPGTRLTVT.

This sequence joins TRBV30 and TRBJ2-2; 9 positions agree with TRBD1. The CDR3 length is 17 residues. The V gene end was trimmed by 3 bases and the J gene end by 5 bases; junction bases not matched to a gene: 13. The germline CDR1 and CDR2 sequences are GTSNPN and SVGIG (reference sequence). Here the CDR3 reads CAWSYLLSGQGTGELFF. For the CDR3, the DNA is TGTGCCTGGAGCTACCTCTTGTCGGGACAGGGTACCGGGGAGCTGTTTTTT.

The chain couples TRBV28 to TRBJ1-6; D is uncertain. This CDR3 region has 21 residues. Between the trimmed V and J ends, which lost 1 base and 2 bases, there was a span of 24 bases. Germline assignment: CDR1 MDHEN and CDR2 SYDVKM. CDR3 loop: CASSLYSTWADRGAYNSPLHF. In nucleotides, the CDR3 is TGTGCCAGCAGTTTATACAGCACTTGGGCCGACCGAGGCGCCTATAATTCACCCCTCCACTTT.

The count of this clone is one. This sequence joins TRBV19 and TRBJ2-3; 10 bases agree with TRBD2. Germline values: CDR1 LNHDA, CDR2 SQIVND (reference sequence). The CDR3 extends over 16 amino acids. The ends lost 5 bases at V and 0 bases at J; junction bases unmatched: 5. The CDR3 loop is CASSGAGGRSTDTQYF. The CDR3 bases are TGTGCCAGTAGTGGAGCGGGGGGGCGGAGCACAGATACGCAGTATTTT. Using reference TRBV19 and TRBJ2-3 for the parts outside the CDR3, the full variable domain is DGGITQSPKYLFRKEGQNVTLSCEQNLNHDAMYWYRQDPGQGLRLIYYSQIVNDFQKGDIAEGYSVSREKKESFPLTVTSAQKNPTAFYLCASSGAGGRSTDTQYFGPGTRLTVL.